Below are 2 T cell receptor beta chains sequenced from a single sample in a study of vaccination effects on CD4 cells after COVID-19. Subsequent to a culture period of 10 to 11 days, CD4+ T cells were isolated. No antigen is known for these receptors. The assay was immunoSEQ multiplex PCR, and TCRdb's table has in-frame clones only and misses some. The sample contains tens of thousands of clones, 65% to 75% of which appear only once. The sequences come from CD4+ T cells from PBMCs cultured without peptide, collected before COVID-19 vaccination. The receptors originated from a human donor who had a prior SARS-CoV-2 infection.

V gene TRBV2 combines with J gene TRBJ2-2, with D possibly TRBD1 on 6 matching bases. Trimming removed 6 bases from V and 7 bases from J, with 12 bases in between. The germline V gene has CDR1 SNHLY and CDR2 FYNNEI. CDR3 length equals 13 residues. The CDR3 is CASRNRDGGELFF. The CDR3 nucleotides read TGTGCCAGCAGAAACAGGGACGGCGGGGAGCTGTTTTTT.

J is TRBJ2-1 and V is TRBV9; D unresolved. V was pared by 4 bases and J by 2 bases, with 10 bases between. This CDR3 is built from 14 residues. Germline V gene sequence: CDR1 SGDLS, CDR2 YYNGEE. This chain's CDR3 is CASSLSTPYNEQFF. CDR3 in DNA: TGTGCCAGCAGCTTATCGACCCCCTACAATGAGCAGTTCTTC.